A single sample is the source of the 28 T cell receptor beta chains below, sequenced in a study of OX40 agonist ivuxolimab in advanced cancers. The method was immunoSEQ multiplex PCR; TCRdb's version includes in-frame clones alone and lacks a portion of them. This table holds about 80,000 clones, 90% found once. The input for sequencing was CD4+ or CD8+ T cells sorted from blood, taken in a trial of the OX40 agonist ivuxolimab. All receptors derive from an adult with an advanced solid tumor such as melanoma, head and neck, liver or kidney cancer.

In DNA, the CDR3 is TGTGCCAGTACCCCAACCCCCAGGACCAGCGATCAGCCCCAGCATTTT. Encoded protein: CASTPTPRTSDQPQHF. J is TRBJ1-5 and V is TRBV19; no reliable D call. CDR1 LNHDA and CDR2 SQIVND come from the germline V gene (reference sequence). V was pared by 7 bases and J by 5 bases, with 21 bases between. This CDR3 contains 16 residues.

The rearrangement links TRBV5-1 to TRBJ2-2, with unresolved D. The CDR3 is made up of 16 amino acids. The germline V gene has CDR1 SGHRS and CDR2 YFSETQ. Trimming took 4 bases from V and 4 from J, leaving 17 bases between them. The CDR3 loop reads CASSPRHSTGTGELFF. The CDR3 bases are TGCGCCAGCAGCCCCAGGCATTCGACGGGCACCGGGGAGCTGTTTTTT. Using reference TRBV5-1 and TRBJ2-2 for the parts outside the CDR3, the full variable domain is KAGVTQTPRYLIKTRGQQVTLSCSPISGHRSVSWYQQTPGQGLQFLFEYFSETQRNKGNFPGRFSGRQFSNSRSEMNVSTLELGDSALYLCASSPRHSTGTGELFFGEGSRLTVL.

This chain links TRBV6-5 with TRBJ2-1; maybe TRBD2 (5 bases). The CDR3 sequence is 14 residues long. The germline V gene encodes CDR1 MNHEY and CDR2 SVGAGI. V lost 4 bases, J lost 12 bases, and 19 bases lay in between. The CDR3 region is CASSSPSEATGQFF. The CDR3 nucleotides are TGTGCCAGCAGTTCCCCTTCGGAGGCGACGGGGCAGTTCTTC.

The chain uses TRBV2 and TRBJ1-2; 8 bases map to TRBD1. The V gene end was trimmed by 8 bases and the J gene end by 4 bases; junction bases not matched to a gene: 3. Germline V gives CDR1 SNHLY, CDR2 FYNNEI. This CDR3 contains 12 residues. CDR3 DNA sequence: TGTGCCAGCTCCGGACAGGGCTATGGCTACACCTTC. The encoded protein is CASSGQGYGYTF.

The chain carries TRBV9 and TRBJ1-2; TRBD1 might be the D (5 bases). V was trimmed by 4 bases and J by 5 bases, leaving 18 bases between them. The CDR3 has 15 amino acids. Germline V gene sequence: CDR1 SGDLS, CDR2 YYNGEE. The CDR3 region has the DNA TGTGCCAGCAGCCCCCCCCGCCCCAAGGGGTATGGCTACACCTTC. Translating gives CASSPPRPKGYGYTF.

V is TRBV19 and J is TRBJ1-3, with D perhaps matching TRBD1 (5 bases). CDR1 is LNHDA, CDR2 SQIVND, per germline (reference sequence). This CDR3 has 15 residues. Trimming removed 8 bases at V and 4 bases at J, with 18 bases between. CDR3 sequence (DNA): TGTGCCAGTTCGCTATCCCGGGGGTCCGGAAACACCATATATTTT. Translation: CASSLSRGSGNTIYF.

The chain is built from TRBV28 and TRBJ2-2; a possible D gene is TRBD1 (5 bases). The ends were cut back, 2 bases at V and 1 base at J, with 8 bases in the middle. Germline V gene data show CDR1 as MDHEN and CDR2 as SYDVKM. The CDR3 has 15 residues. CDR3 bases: TGTGCCAGCAGTTTAGGACAACTGAACACCGGGGAGCTGTTTTTT. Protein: CASSLGQLNTGELFF.

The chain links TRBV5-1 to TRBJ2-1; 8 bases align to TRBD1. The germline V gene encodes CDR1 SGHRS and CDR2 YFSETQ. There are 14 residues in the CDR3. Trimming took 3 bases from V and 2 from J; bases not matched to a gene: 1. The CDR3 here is CASSWGQAYNEQFF. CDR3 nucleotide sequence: TGCGCCAGCAGCTGGGGACAGGCCTACAATGAGCAGTTCTTC.

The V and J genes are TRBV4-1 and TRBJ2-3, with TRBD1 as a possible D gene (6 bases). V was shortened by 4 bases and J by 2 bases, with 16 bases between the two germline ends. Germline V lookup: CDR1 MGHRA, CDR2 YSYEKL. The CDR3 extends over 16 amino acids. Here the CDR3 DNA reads TGCGCCAGCAGCCTTCGCCAGGGGCCCGCCACAGATACGCAGTATTTT. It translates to CASSLRQGPATDTQYF.

This chain's CDR3 is CSVEGGAGEKLFF. The CDR3 nucleotides are TGCAGCGTTGAAGGAGGGGCGGGGGAAAAACTGTTTTTT. This rearrangement joins TRBV29-1 to TRBJ1-4; a possible D gene is TRBD1 (5 bases). The ends were cut back, 1 base at V and 8 bases at J, with 11 bases in the middle. The germline V gene encodes CDR1 SQVTM and CDR2 ANQGSEA. The CDR3 totals 13 residues.

CDR3 nucleotides: TGTGCCAGCAGCTTCTTTGGGGCCAACGTCCTGACTTTC. Residues: CASSFFGANVLTF. This chain joins TRBV7-2 and TRBJ2-6; D is undetermined. Trimming shortened V by 3 bases and J by 3 bases, and 3 bases separated the two germline ends. Germline CDR1 SGHTA, CDR2 FQGNSA. The CDR3 is 13 amino acids.

The CDR3 region is CASNDYQETQYF. CDR3 coding DNA: TGTGCCAGCAACGACTATCAAGAGACCCAGTACTTC. The J gene is TRBJ2-5, the V gene TRBV5-4, with a weak D call TRBD2 (5 bases). Trimming shortened V by 6 bases and J by 2 bases, and 8 bases separated the two germline ends. CDR1 and CDR2 from the germline V gene are SGHNT and YYREEE (reference sequence). The CDR3 sequence is 12 residues long. Variable domain in full (rest from reference TRBV5-4 and TRBJ2-5): ETGVTQSPTHLIKTRGQQVTLRCSSQSGHNTVSWYQQALGQGPQFIFQYYREEENGRGNFPPRFSGLQFPNYSSELNVNALELDDSALYLCASNDYQETQYFGPGTRLLVL.

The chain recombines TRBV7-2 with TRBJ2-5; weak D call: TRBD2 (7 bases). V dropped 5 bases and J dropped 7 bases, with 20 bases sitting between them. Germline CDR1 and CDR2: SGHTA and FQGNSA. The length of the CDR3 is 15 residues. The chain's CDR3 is CASSAGGGRTGTQYF. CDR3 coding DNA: TGTGCCAGCAGCGCCGGGGGCGGGAGAACTGGGACCCAGTACTTC. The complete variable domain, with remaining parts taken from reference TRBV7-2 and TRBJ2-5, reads GAGVSQSPSNKVTEKGKDVELRCDPISGHTALYWYRQSLGQGLEFLIYFQGNSAPDKSGLPSDRFSAERTGGSVSTLTIQRTQQEDSAVYLCASSAGGGRTGTQYFGPGTRLLVL.

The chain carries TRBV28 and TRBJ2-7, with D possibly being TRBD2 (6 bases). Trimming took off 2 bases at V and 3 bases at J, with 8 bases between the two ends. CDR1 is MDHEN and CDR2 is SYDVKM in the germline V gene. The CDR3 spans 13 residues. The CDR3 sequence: CASSLGTFYEQYF. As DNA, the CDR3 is TGTGCCAGCAGTTTAGGGACTTTCTACGAGCAGTACTTC.

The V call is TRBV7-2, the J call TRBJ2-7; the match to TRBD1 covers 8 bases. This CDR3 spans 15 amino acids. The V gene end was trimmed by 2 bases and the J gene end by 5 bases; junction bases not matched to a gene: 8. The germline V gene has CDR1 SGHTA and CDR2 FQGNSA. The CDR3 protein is CASSLSGQGIHEQYF. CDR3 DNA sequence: TGTGCCAGCAGCTTATCAGGACAGGGAATACACGAGCAGTACTTC.

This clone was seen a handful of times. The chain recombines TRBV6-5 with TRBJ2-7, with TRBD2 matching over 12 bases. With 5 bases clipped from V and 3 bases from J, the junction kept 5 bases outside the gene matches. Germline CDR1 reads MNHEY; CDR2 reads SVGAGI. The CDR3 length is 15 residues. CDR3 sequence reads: CASSPPTSGSYEQYF. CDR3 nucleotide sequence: TGTGCCAGCAGTCCCCCGACTAGCGGGAGCTACGAGCAGTACTTC.

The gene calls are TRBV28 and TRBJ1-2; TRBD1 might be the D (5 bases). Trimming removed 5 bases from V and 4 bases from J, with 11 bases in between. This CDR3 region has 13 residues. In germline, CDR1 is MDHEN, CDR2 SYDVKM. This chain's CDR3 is CASSQTETYGYTF. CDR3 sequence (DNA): TGTGCCAGCAGTCAGACAGAAACCTATGGCTACACCTTC.

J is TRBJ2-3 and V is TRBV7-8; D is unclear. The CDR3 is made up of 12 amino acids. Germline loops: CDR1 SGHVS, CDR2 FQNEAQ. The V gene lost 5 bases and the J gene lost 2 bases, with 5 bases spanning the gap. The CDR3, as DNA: TGTGCCAGCAGCCGTATCACAGATACGCAGTATTTT. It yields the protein CASSRITDTQYF.

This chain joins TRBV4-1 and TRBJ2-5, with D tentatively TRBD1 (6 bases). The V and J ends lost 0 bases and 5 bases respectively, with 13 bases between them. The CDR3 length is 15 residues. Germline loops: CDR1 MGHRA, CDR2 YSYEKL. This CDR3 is CASSQDSHRAETQYF. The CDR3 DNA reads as TGCGCCAGCAGCCAAGATAGTCACAGGGCGGAGACCCAGTACTTC.

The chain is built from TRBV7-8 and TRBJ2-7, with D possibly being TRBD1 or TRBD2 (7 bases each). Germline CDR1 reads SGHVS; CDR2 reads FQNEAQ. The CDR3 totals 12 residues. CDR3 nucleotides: TGTGGTACTGGGAGGGGGCCCTACGAGCAGTACTTC. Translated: CGTGRGPYEQYF.

CDR3: CASSPTGVATQPQHF. CDR3 nucleotide sequence: TGCGCCAGCAGCCCGACAGGGGTGGCGACTCAGCCCCAGCATTTT. V gene TRBV5-1 combines with J gene TRBJ1-5, with 8 bases that match TRBD1. Trimming took 4 bases from V and 6 from J; bases not matched to a gene: 9. The germline gives CDR1 SGHRS, CDR2 YFSETQ. This CDR3 has 15 amino acids.

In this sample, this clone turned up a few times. CDR3 nucleotide sequence: TGTGCCAGCAGCACCTCGGTCGGGGGATCGTGGGGTGAGCAGTTCTTC. Protein: CASSTSVGGSWGEQFF. The rearrangement links TRBV7-2 to TRBJ2-1; D is possibly TRBD2 (6 bases). The V end was cut by 5 bases, the J end by 9 bases, with 23 bases between. The germline gives CDR1 SGHTA, CDR2 FQGNSA. The CDR3 runs to 16 residues.

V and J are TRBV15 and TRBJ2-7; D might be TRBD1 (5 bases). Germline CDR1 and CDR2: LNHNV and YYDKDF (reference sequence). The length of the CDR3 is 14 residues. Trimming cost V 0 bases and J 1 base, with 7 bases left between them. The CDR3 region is CATSRDAGSYEQYF. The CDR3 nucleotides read TGTGCCACCAGCAGAGATGCAGGGTCCTACGAGCAGTACTTC.

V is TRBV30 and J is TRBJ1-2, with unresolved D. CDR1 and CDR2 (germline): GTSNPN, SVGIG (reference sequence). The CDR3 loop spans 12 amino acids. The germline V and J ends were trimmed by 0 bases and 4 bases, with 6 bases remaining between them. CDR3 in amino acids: CAWSVSAYGYTF. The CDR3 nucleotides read TGTGCCTGGAGTGTATCCGCCTATGGCTACACCTTC.

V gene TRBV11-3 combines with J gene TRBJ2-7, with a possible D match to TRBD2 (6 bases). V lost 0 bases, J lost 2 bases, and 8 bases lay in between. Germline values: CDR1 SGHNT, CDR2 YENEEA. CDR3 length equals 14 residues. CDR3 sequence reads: CASSLEEGPYEQYF. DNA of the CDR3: TGTGCCAGCAGCTTAGAGGAGGGACCCTACGAGCAGTACTTC.

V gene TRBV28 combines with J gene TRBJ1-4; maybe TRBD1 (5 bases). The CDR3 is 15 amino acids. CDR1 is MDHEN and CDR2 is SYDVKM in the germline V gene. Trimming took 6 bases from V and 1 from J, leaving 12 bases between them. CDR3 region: CASSFSGGTNEKLFF. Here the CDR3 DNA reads TGTGCCAGCAGCTTCTCGGGGGGAACTAATGAAAAACTGTTTTTT. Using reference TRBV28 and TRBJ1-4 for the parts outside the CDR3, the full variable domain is DVKVTQSSRYLVKRTGEKVFLECVQDMDHENMFWYRQDPGLGLRLIYFSYDVKMKEKGDIPEGYSVSREKKERFSLILESASTNQTSMYLCASSFSGGTNEKLFFGSGTQLSVL.

CDR3 nucleotide sequence: TGTGCCAGTTGTGACAGCCCTAGCACAGATACGCAGTATTTT. Translated: CASCDSPSTDTQYF. The chain joins TRBV19 to TRBJ2-3; D may be TRBD1 (5 bases). The CDR3 runs to 14 residues. Between the trimmed V and J ends, which lost 8 bases and 0 bases, there was a span of 12 bases. Germline V gene data show CDR1 as LNHDA and CDR2 as SQIVND (reference sequence).

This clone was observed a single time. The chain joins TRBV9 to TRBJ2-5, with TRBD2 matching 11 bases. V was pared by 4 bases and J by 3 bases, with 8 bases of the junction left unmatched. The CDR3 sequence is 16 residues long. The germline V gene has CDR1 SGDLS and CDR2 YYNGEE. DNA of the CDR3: TGTGCCAGCAGCCTCAGCCTAGCGGGAGGAGAAGAGACCCAGTACTTC. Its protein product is CASSLSLAGGEETQYF.